One and the same sample provided the 32 T cell receptor beta chains below, sequenced in a study of cytomegalovirus exposure and HLA in healthy donors. The PCR ran on 60 Vbeta and 13 Jbeta primers. Measured with immunoSEQ multiplex PCR; TCRdb has only the in-frame clones, and not every one. The sample yields roughly 87,000 clones, roughly 75% seen once. The sample was PBMCs. The source of these receptors is a man in his sixties in good health and CMV-seronegative.

The V gene is TRBV11-3, the J gene TRBJ2-2; 12 bases fit TRBD2. CDR1 and CDR2 (germline): SGHNT, YENEEA. The CDR3 covers 17 residues. Germline trimming cut 3 bases from V and 3 bases from J; bases unmatched to any gene: 5. The CDR3 nucleotides read TGTGCCAGCAGCTTTGGCACTAGCGGGGGGTACACCGGGGAGCTGTTTTTT. Protein product: CASSFGTSGGYTGELFF.

The CDR3 protein is CASSPRTGLAGQETQYF. The CDR3 region has the DNA TGTGCCAGCTCACCACGGACCGGGCTAGCGGGCCAAGAGACCCAGTACTTC. V and J are TRBV18 and TRBJ2-5, with TRBD2 matching 8 bases. The CDR3 has 17 amino acids. With V trimmed by 1 base and J by 1 base, 8 bases remained unmatched. In germline, CDR1 is KGHSH, CDR2 LQKENI.

The rearrangement links TRBV11-1 to TRBJ1-1; tentatively, D is TRBD1 (5 bases). The V and J ends lost 3 bases and 7 bases respectively, with 15 bases between them. CDR3 length: 14 residues. Germline values: CDR1 SGHAT, CDR2 FQDESV (reference sequence). CDR3 DNA: TGTGCCAGCAGCTTTGAACGGGGGTTGGATGAAGCTTTCTTT. This gives the protein CASSFERGLDEAFF.

The genes are TRBV30 and TRBJ2-5; TRBD2 matches at 9 bases. With V trimmed by 3 bases and J by 2 bases, 4 bases remained unmatched. This CDR3 has 14 residues. The germline V gene has CDR1 GTSNPN and CDR2 SVGIG (reference sequence). CDR3 sequence reads: CAWRGGGGQETQYF. As DNA, the CDR3 is TGTGCCTGGAGGGGCGGGGGGGGGCAAGAGACCCAGTACTTC.

A remark on this clone: Distinct nucleotide sequences in the sample also encode this CDR3. The rearrangement uses TRBV5-1 and TRBJ1-5, with 10 bases that match TRBD1. The germline gives CDR1 SGHRS, CDR2 YFSETQ. The CDR3 is 14 amino acids. With 4 bases clipped from V and 4 bases from J, the junction kept 2 bases outside the gene matches. CDR3 loop: CASSPGQGNQPQHF. CDR3 DNA sequence: TGCGCCAGCAGCCCGGGACAGGGGAATCAGCCCCAGCATTTT.

This clone was recorded a few times. This chain uses TRBV30 with TRBJ1-2; 9 nucleotides align to TRBD1. Germline V gives CDR1 GTSNPN, CDR2 SVGIG (reference sequence). This CDR3 has 14 amino acids. J was trimmed by 4 bases and V by 1 base; bases with no gene match: 4. The CDR3 bases are TGTGCCTGGAGTGAGGACAGGGGAACCTATGGCTACACCTTC. As protein: CAWSEDRGTYGYTF.

V is TRBV2 and J is TRBJ2-7; the D is unclear. CDR3 size: 13 residues. V shed 4 bases and J shed 2 bases, with 9 bases lying between them. The V gene's germline CDR1 is SNHLY and CDR2 FYNNEI. The CDR3 sequence: CASSVGRTYEQYF. Here the CDR3 DNA reads TGTGCCAGCAGTGTGGGCAGAACCTACGAGCAGTACTTC.

V and J are TRBV14 and TRBJ2-1, with a weak D call TRBD1 (7 bases). This CDR3 contains 15 residues. Looked up from germline, CDR1 is SGHDN and CDR2 is FVKESK. The V gene lost 1 base and the J gene lost 4 bases, with 11 bases spanning the gap. CDR3 loop: CASSQGPGGYNEQFF. The CDR3 bases are TGTGCCAGCAGCCAAGGGCCAGGGGGGTACAATGAGCAGTTCTTC.

The chain employs TRBV10-3 and TRBJ1-2; 8 bases fit TRBD1. Germline trimming cut 6 bases from V and 4 bases from J; bases unmatched to any gene: 10. Germline CDR1 and CDR2: ENHRY and SYGVKD. The CDR3 contains 15 residues. Written as DNA, the CDR3 is TGTGCCATCAGCGCGTCTCCGGACAGGGCCTATGGCTACACCTTC. It translates to CAISASPDRAYGYTF.

The gene calls are TRBV6-1 and TRBJ1-1; D unresolved. Germline CDR1 MNHNS, CDR2 SASEGT. The CDR3 consists of 15 residues. Trimming took off 4 bases at V and 1 base at J, with 13 bases between the two ends. The CDR3 protein is CASSGLRASNTEAFF. The CDR3 region has the DNA TGTGCCAGCAGTGGATTGAGGGCCTCGAACACTGAAGCTTTCTTT.

The CDR3 DNA reads as TGTGCCAGCAGCTTAGGGTCGGGGAACACCGGGGAGCTGTTTTTT. This encodes CASSLGSGNTGELFF. The chain uses TRBV7-6 and TRBJ2-2; D is undetermined. V was trimmed by 1 base and J by 1 base, leaving 7 bases between them. The CDR3 runs to 15 residues. Germline values: CDR1 SGHVS, CDR2 FNYEAQ.

V and J are TRBV7-3 and TRBJ2-3; a possible D gene is TRBD2 (6 bases). Germline lookup yields CDR1 SGHTA and CDR2 FQGTGA. V lost 3 bases, J lost 5 bases, and 15 bases lay in between. The CDR3 covers 15 residues. CDR3 sequence (DNA): TGTGCCAGCAGCTTCGGGGGTATTCAGGGAGATACGCAGTATTTT. Translation: CASSFGGIQGDTQYF.

This clone was counted between two and nine times. The chain has TRBV5-5 and TRBJ2-3; D is possibly TRBD2 (6 bases). Germline V gene data show CDR1 as SGHKS and CDR2 as YYEKEE (reference sequence). Between the trimmed V and J ends, which lost 4 bases and 1 base, there was a span of 19 bases. The CDR3 consists of 17 residues. Here the CDR3 reads CASSPFTGTWGTDTQYF. Here the CDR3 DNA reads TGTGCCAGCAGCCCGTTTACCGGGACTTGGGGCACAGATACGCAGTATTTT.

The genes are TRBV19 and TRBJ2-1; TRBD2 is a possible D gene (6 bases). The germline V gene has CDR1 LNHDA and CDR2 SQIVND (reference sequence). The CDR3 loop spans 15 amino acids. V gave up 8 bases and J gave up 6 bases, with 20 bases separating them. The CDR3 loop is CASSSGVELRNEQFF. The CDR3 bases are TGTGCCAGTTCCTCGGGGGTAGAGTTGCGCAATGAGCAGTTCTTC.

The rearrangement joins TRBV4-2 to TRBJ2-3, with 12 bases fitting TRBD2. Germline V gene data show CDR1 as LGHNA and CDR2 as YNFKEQ. Unmatched junction bases numbered 3, after V lost 4 bases and J lost 1 base. There are 16 residues in the CDR3. CDR3 DNA: TGTGCCAGCAGCCCCAGGACTAGCGGGGGCACAGATACGCAGTATTTT. Amino acids: CASSPRTSGGTDTQYF.

The V gene is TRBV11-2, the J gene TRBJ2-1, with D possibly matching TRBD2 (6 bases). The germline gives CDR1 SGHAT, CDR2 FQNNGV. Between the trimmed V and J ends, which lost 6 bases and 3 bases, there was a span of 15 bases. This CDR3 comprises 15 residues. The CDR3 region has the DNA TGTGCCAGCAGGACGGCGGGACCAAGCTACAATGAGCAGTTCTTC. This gives the protein CASRTAGPSYNEQFF.

The chain has TRBV30 and TRBJ1-1, with a possible D match to TRBD1 (5 bases). Germline V gene sequence: CDR1 GTSNPN, CDR2 SVGIG (reference sequence). This CDR3 contains 13 residues. V was shortened by 3 bases and J by 4 bases, with 12 bases between the two germline ends. CDR3 nucleotides: TGTGCCTGGAGCACAGGTTGGGTCACTGAAGCTTTCTTT. Translating it yields CAWSTGWVTEAFF.

This clone was seen a handful of times. CDR3 amino acids: CASSLGQGIVETQYF. CDR3 bases: TGTGCCAGCAGCTTGGGGCAGGGGATCGTGGAGACCCAGTACTTC. The gene calls are TRBV11-3 and TRBJ2-5, with D tentatively TRBD1 (6 bases). The V gene's germline CDR1 is SGHNT and CDR2 YENEEA. CDR3 length: 15 residues. Deletions cut 3 bases from V and 5 bases from J, with 16 bases between.

This clone occurred many times. V and J are TRBV6-4 and TRBJ2-2; D is uncertain. Trimming cost V 3 bases and J 3 bases, with 8 bases left between them. The CDR3 consists of 14 residues. Germline V gene data show CDR1 as MRHNA and CDR2 as SNTAGT. The CDR3 sequence: CASSENADTGELFF. The CDR3, as DNA: TGTGCCAGCAGTGAGAACGCAGACACCGGGGAGCTGTTTTTT.

The chain employs TRBV5-4 and TRBJ1-3; 8 nucleotides align to TRBD1. The CDR3 extends over 14 amino acids. The germline V gene has CDR1 SGHNT and CDR2 YYREEE (reference sequence). V lost 9 bases to trimming and J lost 0 bases; unmatched junction nucleotides: 5. The DNA for the CDR3 is TGTGCCACCTCAGGGGGCTCCTCTGGAAACACCATATATTTT. Translated: CATSGGSSGNTIYF.

The chain joins TRBV5-1 to TRBJ2-5; possible D gene TRBD2, 6 bases. The J call may be in error: the DNA end matches TRBJ2-7 better. The germline V gene has CDR1 SGHRS and CDR2 YFSETQ. The CDR3 sequence is 17 residues long. The CDR3 spells CASSLGFFGRRTYEQYF. The CDR3, as DNA: TGCGCCAGCAGCTTGGGTTTTTTTGGGAGGAGGACCTACGAGCAGTACTTC.

CDR3: CASSEVRGGTGELFF. The CDR3 region has the DNA TGTGCCAGCAGTGAAGTGCGGGGCGGGACCGGGGAGCTGTTTTTT. This chain links TRBV2 with TRBJ2-2; D may be TRBD2 (6 bases). The CDR3 has 15 residues. Germline V CDR1 and CDR2: SNHLY, FYNNEI. V lost 1 base, J lost 5 bases, and 11 bases lay in between.

The J gene is TRBJ1-1, the V gene TRBV12-5; D is uncertain. V was pared by 1 base and J by 4 bases, with 10 bases between. Germline V CDR1 and CDR2: LGHNT, FRNRAP. This CDR3 spans 14 amino acids. The CDR3 DNA reads TGTGCTAGTGGTTTGGCGACGGGAGCCACTGAAGCTTTCTTT. Amino acids: CASGLATGATEAFF.

This chain joins TRBV6-1 and TRBJ1-5; no clear D. V lost 4 bases to trimming and J lost 2 bases, with 12 bases between them. In germline, CDR1 is MNHNS, CDR2 SASEGT. The CDR3 runs 15 residues. Here the CDR3 DNA reads TGTGCCAGCAGTGTGGTGCAGGAGGGCAATCAGCCCCAGCATTTT. Encoded protein: CASSVVQEGNQPQHF.

CDR3 sequence (DNA): TGTGCCAGCAGCGTAGGGACTACTAGCTCCTACGAGCAGTACTTC. It codes for CASSVGTTSSYEQYF. The chain employs TRBV9 and TRBJ2-7; D is possibly TRBD2 (6 bases). This CDR3 has 15 amino acids. Trimming left V 0 bases short and J 0 bases short, with 10 bases between. The germline CDR1 and CDR2 sequences are SGDLS and YYNGEE.

DNA for the CDR3: TGTGCCAGCAGCCCAGACAGGGTCTCGGATACGCAGTATTTT. This encodes CASSPDRVSDTQYF. This chain joins TRBV7-9 and TRBJ2-3; 7 bases map to TRBD1. The CDR3 consists of 14 residues. The germline CDR1 and CDR2 sequences are SEHNR and FQNEAQ (reference sequence). V was clipped by 5 bases and J by 6 bases; unmatched bases: 8.

The gene calls are TRBV19 and TRBJ2-3; TRBD2 is a possible D gene (7 bases). Germline V lookup: CDR1 LNHDA, CDR2 SQIVND (reference sequence). CDR3 size: 17 residues. The V end was cut by 4 bases, the J end by 3 bases, with 20 bases between. The CDR3 protein is CASSRGTGGQRTDTQYF. DNA for the CDR3: TGTGCCAGTAGTAGAGGGACGGGGGGCCAACGGACAGATACGCAGTATTTT.

This sequence joins TRBV5-1 and TRBJ1-1; 8 nucleotides agree with TRBD1. Germline loops: CDR1 SGHRS, CDR2 YFSETQ. The CDR3 consists of 16 residues. The J segment lost 6 bases and the V segment lost 4 bases, leaving 14 bases of the junction unmatched. This CDR3 reads CASSQGQEGGVAEAFF. The CDR3 DNA sequence: TGCGCCAGCAGCCAGGGACAGGAGGGGGGGGTGGCTGAAGCTTTCTTT.

This chain connects TRBV2 to TRBJ2-6; 7 positions match TRBD1. The CDR3 consists of 16 residues. Germline CDR1 reads SNHLY; CDR2 reads FYNNEI. V gave up 6 bases and J gave up 2 bases; unmatched junction bases: 7. The CDR3 region is CASRRDSSAGANVLTF. The CDR3, as DNA: TGTGCCAGCAGGAGGGACAGTTCGGCTGGGGCCAACGTCCTGACTTTC. Filled out from reference TRBV2 and TRBJ2-6, the complete variable domain reads EPEVTQTPSHQVTQMGQEVILRCVPISNHLYFYWYRQILGQKVEFLVSFYNNEISEKSEIFDDQFSVERPDGSNFTLKIRSTKLEDSAMYFCASRRDSSAGANVLTFGAGSRLTVL.

This chain connects TRBV10-2 to TRBJ2-3; D perhaps matches TRBD2 (6 bases). V was trimmed by 1 base and J by 8 bases, leaving 19 bases between them. The CDR3 is 16 residues long. Per germline, CDR1 WSHSY and CDR2 SAAADI. CDR3 residues: CASSELLAPTPSTQYF. In nucleotides, the CDR3 is TGCGCCAGCAGTGAGTTGCTAGCGCCTACGCCGAGTACGCAGTATTTT.

V and J are TRBV12-5 and TRBJ2-7, with TRBD1 identical over 7 bases. Germline CDR1 reads LGHNT; CDR2 reads FRNRAP. V lost 5 bases, J lost 6 bases, and 16 bases stayed unmatched. This CDR3 has 16 residues. CDR3 amino acids: CASGPSRGSLVGEQYF. As DNA, the CDR3 is TGTGCTAGTGGTCCCTCCAGGGGGAGCCTGGTTGGCGAGCAGTACTTC.

This clone came up once. The rearrangement uses TRBV7-3 and TRBJ1-6; a weak D match, TRBD1 (5 bases). V was cut by 5 bases and J by 7 bases, with 12 bases left in between. Germline V CDR1 and CDR2: SGHTA, FQGTGA. The CDR3 is 14 residues long. Written as DNA, the CDR3 is TGTGCCAGCAGCGCGAGGGGAGGGAATTCACCCCTCCACTTT. As protein: CASSARGGNSPLHF.